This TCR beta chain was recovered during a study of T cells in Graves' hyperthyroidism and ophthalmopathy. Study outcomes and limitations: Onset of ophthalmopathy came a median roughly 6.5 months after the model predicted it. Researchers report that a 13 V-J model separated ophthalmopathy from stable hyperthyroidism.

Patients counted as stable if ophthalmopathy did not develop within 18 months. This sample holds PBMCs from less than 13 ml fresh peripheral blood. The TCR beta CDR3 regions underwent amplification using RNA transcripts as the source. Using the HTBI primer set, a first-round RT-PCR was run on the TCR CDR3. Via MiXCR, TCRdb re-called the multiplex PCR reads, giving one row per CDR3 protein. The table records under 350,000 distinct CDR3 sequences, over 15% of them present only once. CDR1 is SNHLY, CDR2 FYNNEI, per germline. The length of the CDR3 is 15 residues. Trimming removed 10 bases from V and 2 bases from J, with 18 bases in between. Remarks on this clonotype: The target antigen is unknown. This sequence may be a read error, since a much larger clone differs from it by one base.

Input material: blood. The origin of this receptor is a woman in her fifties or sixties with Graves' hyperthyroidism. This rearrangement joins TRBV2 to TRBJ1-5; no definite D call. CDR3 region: CANKKQFGGNQPQHF. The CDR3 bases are TGTGCCAACAAGAAGCAGTTCGGCGGCAATCAGCCCCAGCATTTT.